The 20 T cell receptor beta chains below were found in one sample sequenced in a study of blood T cells in healthy people across ages. The authors ran a second PCR of roughly 6 to 12 cycles using a sample-barcoded 5' primer and a J-beta primer mix. TCRdb processed the 5' RACE reads anew with MiXCR; each CDR3 protein has one entry. The table has around 520,000 distinct CDR3 sequences, about 26% seen once; the top ten hold approximately 3.6%. This sample also belongs to another study, concerning T cells of mothers and their children.

Sequenced sample: blood. The receptors shown here come from a boy aged 2-9 years in good health.

A few counts support this clonotype. The chain joins TRBV7-6 to TRBJ1-1; 8 bases match TRBD1. Germline assignment: CDR1 SGHVS and CDR2 FNYEAQ. The J segment lost 8 bases and the V segment lost 5 bases, leaving 7 bases of the junction unmatched. The CDR3 is 13 residues long. CDR3 amino acids: CASSGGQASEAFF. The CDR3 nucleotides read TGTGCCAGCAGCGGGGGACAGGCGTCGGAAGCTTTCTTT.

For the CDR3, the DNA is TGTGCCAGCAGTTTCGACTTGGAAGAGACCCAGTACTTC. This codes for CASSFDLEETQYF. The J gene is TRBJ2-5, the V gene TRBV28; D remains unclear. Trimming pared 3 bases from V and 3 bases from J, leaving 8 bases between. From germline, CDR1 is MDHEN and CDR2 SYDVKM. This CDR3 has 13 residues. The full variable domain, in which reference TRBV28 and TRBJ2-5 provide the parts outside the CDR3, is DVKVTQSSRYLVKRTGEKVFLECVQDMDHENMFWYRQDPGLGLRLIYFSYDVKMKEKGDIPEGYSVSREKKERFSLILESASTNQTSMYLCASSFDLEETQYFGPGTRLLVL.

This chain joins TRBV7-9 and TRBJ2-1, with 7 bases identical to TRBD2. This CDR3 comprises 14 residues. CDR1 is SEHNR, CDR2 FQNEAQ, per germline (reference sequence). Germline trimming cut 3 bases from V and 4 bases from J; bases unmatched to any gene: 3. This chain's CDR3 is CASSFREEYNEQFF. CDR3 bases: TGTGCCAGCAGCTTCCGGGAGGAGTACAATGAGCAGTTCTTC.

This clonotype turned up a few times. The CDR3 nucleotides are TGTGCCCGCATTGGACAGGAAGAACCCTACGAGCAGTACTTC. It translates to CARIGQEEPYEQYF. This sequence joins TRBV27 and TRBJ2-7, with 7 bases aligning to TRBD1. The ends lost 11 bases at V and 2 bases at J; junction bases unmatched: 12. In germline, CDR1 is MNHEY, CDR2 SMNVEV (reference sequence). The CDR3 has 14 residues.

The chain recombines TRBV28 with TRBJ1-5; the D gene is possibly TRBD1 (5 bases). The germline V gene has CDR1 MDHEN and CDR2 SYDVKM. Between the trimmed V and J ends, which lost 8 bases and 7 bases, there was a span of 9 bases. This CDR3 comprises 11 residues. DNA of the CDR3: TGTGCCAGCGGAGGGGACCAGCCCCAGCATTTT. Translating gives CASGGDQPQHF. The full variable domain, in which reference TRBV28 and TRBJ1-5 provide the parts outside the CDR3, is DVKVTQSSRYLVKRTGEKVFLECVQDMDHENMFWYRQDPGLGLRLIYFSYDVKMKEKGDIPEGYSVSREKKERFSLILESASTNQTSMYLCASGGDQPQHFGDGTRLSIL.

The chain uses TRBV20-1 and TRBJ2-7; 12 nucleotides agree with TRBD2. J was trimmed by 5 bases and V by 5 bases; bases with no gene match: 10. In germline, CDR1 is DFQATT, CDR2 SNEGSKA (reference sequence). This CDR3 spans 15 amino acids. CDR3 DNA: TGCAGTGCTGCCTCTCGGCTAGCGGGGGGGCACGAGCAGTACTTC. Its translation is CSAASRLAGGHEQYF.

This clonotype was seen only a few times. The chain is built from TRBV6-1 and TRBJ2-5; 7 bases line up with TRBD1. V lost 3 bases to trimming and J lost 11 bases; unmatched junction nucleotides: 12. Germline V gene data show CDR1 as MNHNS and CDR2 as SASEGT. The CDR3 contains 14 residues. CDR3: CASSEQTTGVKQYF. In DNA, the CDR3 is TGTGCCAGCAGTGAGCAAACAACAGGGGTTAAGCAGTACTTC.

This clonotype was observed a handful of times. V usage is TRBV13 and J usage is TRBJ2-5; 7 nucleotides line up with TRBD1. The V segment lost 4 bases and the J segment 5 bases; nucleotides outside the gene matches: 7. CDR3 length equals 14 residues. CDR1 and CDR2 from the germline V gene are PRHDT and FYEKMQ (reference sequence). This chain's CDR3 is CASSSQTGMETQYF. The CDR3 region has the DNA TGTGCCAGCAGCTCCCAGACAGGGATGGAGACCCAGTACTTC.

In this sample, this clonotype turned up a few times. This chain's CDR3 is CASNRQGLRYEQYF. CDR3 nucleotides: TGTGCCAGCAATAGACAGGGGCTTCGCTACGAGCAGTACTTC. The chain joins TRBV6-2 or TRBV6-3 to TRBJ2-7; 8 bases fit TRBD1. J lost 3 bases, V lost 7 bases, and 8 bases had no gene match. The CDR3 totals 14 residues. In germline, CDR1 is MNHEY, CDR2 SVGEGT.

Only a few counts were recorded for this clonotype. The chain links TRBV12-3 or TRBV12-4 to TRBJ2-4, with 13 bases aligning to TRBD2. Trimming took 5 bases from V and 1 from J; bases not matched to a gene: 11. This CDR3 spans 19 amino acids. CDR3 nucleotide sequence: TGTGCCAGCAGTCCCGAACTAGCGGGAGGGCCCCTTGCCAAAAACATTCAGTACTTC. Translation: CASSPELAGGPLAKNIQYF.

This clonotype was seen a handful of times. The V call is TRBV14, the J call TRBJ2-1; TRBD1 matches at 9 bases. TRBJ2-7 matches the DNA end more closely, so the J call is doubtful. Germline CDR1 and CDR2: SGHDN and FVKESK. CDR3 length: 15 amino acids. The CDR3 sequence: CASSPWGTGRYEQYF. The CDR3 DNA reads TGTGCCAGCAGCCCTTGGGGGACAGGGAGATACGAGCAGTACTTC.

The V and J genes are TRBV7-2 and TRBJ2-3; unclear D gene. Trimming removed 5 bases from V and 2 bases from J, with 17 bases in between. Germline V lookup: CDR1 SGHTA, CDR2 FQGNSA. The length of the CDR3 is 16 residues. This chain's CDR3 is CASSPLLRRSTDTQYF. In DNA, the CDR3 is TGTGCCAGCAGCCCCCTTTTGAGGCGATCCACAGATACGCAGTATTTT. The whole variable domain, remainder taken from reference TRBV7-2 and TRBJ2-3, is GAGVSQSPSNKVTEKGKDVELRCDPISGHTALYWYRQSLGQGLEFLIYFQGNSAPDKSGLPSDRFSAERTGGSVSTLTIQRTQQEDSAVYLCASSPLLRRSTDTQYFGPGTRLTVL.

This clonotype was counted between two and nine times. The genes are TRBV20-1 and TRBJ1-5, with TRBD1 identical over 7 bases. This CDR3 spans 15 amino acids. Germline CDR1 is DFQATT and CDR2 is SNEGSKA (reference sequence). The trim removed 0 bases at V and 6 bases at J, leaving 8 bases unmatched. The CDR3 loop reads CSARDNGQALQPQHF. In DNA, the CDR3 is TGCAGTGCTAGAGACAACGGACAGGCTCTTCAGCCCCAGCATTTT.

The rearrangement joins TRBV7-9 to TRBJ2-3, with D uncertain. The CDR3 loop spans 14 amino acids. Trimming took 3 bases from V and 4 from J, leaving 11 bases between them. Germline CDR1 is SEHNR and CDR2 is FQNEAQ (reference sequence). CDR3 nucleotides: TGTGCCAGCAGCTTGGACCAGCTTGCAGATACGCAGTATTTT. Encoded protein: CASSLDQLADTQYF.

This sequence joins TRBV7-9 and TRBJ1-2; possible D gene TRBD1, 5 bases. Germline values: CDR1 SEHNR, CDR2 FQNEAQ (reference sequence). The V gene lost 4 bases and the J gene lost 8 bases, with 20 bases spanning the gap. The CDR3 totals 15 residues. CDR3 nucleotide sequence: TGTGCCAGCAGCTCCCCGGGGCCAGGCACGGGCGGCTACACCTTC. This gives the protein CASSSPGPGTGGYTF.

The V gene is TRBV20-1, the J gene TRBJ2-1, with 9 positions matching TRBD2. From germline, CDR1 is DFQATT and CDR2 SNEGSKA (reference sequence). The V segment lost 2 bases and the J segment 7 bases; nucleotides outside the gene matches: 6. This CDR3 contains 14 residues. CDR3 in DNA: TGCAGTGCTAGAAAAGCGGGAGGTATAAATGAGCAGTTCTTC. Translation gives CSARKAGGINEQFF.

The genes are TRBV2 and TRBJ2-1; TRBD1 aligns across 9 bases. CDR1 and CDR2 (germline): SNHLY, FYNNEI. This CDR3 has 14 amino acids. With 11 bases clipped from V and 6 bases from J, the junction kept 11 bases outside the gene matches. CDR3 nucleotides: TGTGCCTCAGCGGTACAGGGGGCCCTCAATGAGCAGTTCTTC. This codes for CASAVQGALNEQFF.

There are a few counts of this clonotype. The gene calls are TRBV11-2 and TRBJ2-2, with a tentative D call TRBD2 (6 bases). CDR1 and CDR2 (germline): SGHAT, FQNNGV. V lost 6 bases and J 2 bases, leaving 13 bases between the germline ends. The CDR3 length is 15 residues. CDR3 loop: CASSPAGPNTGELFF. CDR3 sequence (DNA): TGTGCCAGCAGTCCCGCGGGACCCAACACCGGGGAGCTGTTTTTT. The complete variable domain, with remaining parts taken from reference TRBV11-2 and TRBJ2-2, reads EAGVAQSPRYKIIEKRQSVAFWCNPISGHATLYWYQQILGQGPKLLIQFQNNGVVDDSQLPKDRFSAERLKGVDSTLKIQPAKLEDSAVYLCASSPAGPNTGELFFGEGSRLTVL.

The V call is TRBV4-3, the J call TRBJ1-2; D is possibly TRBD1 (5 bases). Germline assignment: CDR1 LGHNA and CDR2 YSLEER. Trimming shortened V by 0 bases and J by 2 bases, and 10 bases separated the two germline ends. There are 15 residues in the CDR3. CDR3 sequence reads: CASSQDRGPNYGYTF. CDR3 in DNA: TGCGCCAGCAGCCAAGATAGGGGACCGAACTATGGCTACACCTTC.

The chain links TRBV3-1 to TRBJ2-1; no clear D. The CDR3 runs 15 residues. Trimming shortened V by 2 bases and J by 4 bases, and 12 bases separated the two germline ends. From germline, CDR1 is LGHDT and CDR2 YNNKEL (reference sequence). The CDR3 nucleotides are TGTGCCAGCAGCCAACGCGACTTGCGTTACAATGAGCAGTTCTTC. Amino acids: CASSQRDLRYNEQFF.